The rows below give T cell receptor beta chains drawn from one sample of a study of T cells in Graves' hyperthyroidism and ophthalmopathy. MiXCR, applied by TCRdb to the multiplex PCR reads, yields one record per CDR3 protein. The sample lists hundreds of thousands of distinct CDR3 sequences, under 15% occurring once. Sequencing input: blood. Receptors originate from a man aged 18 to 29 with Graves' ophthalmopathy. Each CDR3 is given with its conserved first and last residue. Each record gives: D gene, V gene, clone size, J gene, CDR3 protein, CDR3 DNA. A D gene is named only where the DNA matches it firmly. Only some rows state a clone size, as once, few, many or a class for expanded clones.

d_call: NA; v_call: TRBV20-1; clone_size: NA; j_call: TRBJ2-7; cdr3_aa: CSATSNPYEQYF; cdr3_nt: TGCAGTGCTACCTCGAACCCCTACGAGCAGTACTTC
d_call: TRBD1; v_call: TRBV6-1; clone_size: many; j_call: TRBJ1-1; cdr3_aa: CASRRQGLTEAFF; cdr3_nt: TGTGCCAGCAGGAGACAGGGTCTTACTGAAGCTTTCTTT
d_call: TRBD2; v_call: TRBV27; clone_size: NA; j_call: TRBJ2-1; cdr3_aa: CASSLGLVAVRFF; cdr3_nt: TGTGCCAGCAGTTTGGGACTAGTGGCCGTGCGGTTCTTC
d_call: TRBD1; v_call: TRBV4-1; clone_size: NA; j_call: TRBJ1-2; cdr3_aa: CASSQGTGMAYGYTF; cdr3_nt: TGCGCCAGCAGCCAAGGGACAGGGATGGCCTATGGCTACACCTTC
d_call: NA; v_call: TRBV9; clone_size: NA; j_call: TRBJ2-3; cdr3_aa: CASSGPGRMGGTDTQYF; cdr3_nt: TGTGCCAGCAGCGGACCCGGGCGGATGGGGGGCACAGATACGCAGTATTTT
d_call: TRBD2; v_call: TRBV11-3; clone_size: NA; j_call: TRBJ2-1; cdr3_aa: CASSLTGPLAGGQDEQFF; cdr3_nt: TGTGCCAGCAGCTTAACCGGGCCACTAGCGGGGGGCCAGGATGAGCAGTTCTTC
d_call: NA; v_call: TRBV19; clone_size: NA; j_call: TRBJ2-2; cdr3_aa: CASGTGPTGELFF; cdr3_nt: TGTGCCAGTGGAACAGGGCCCACCGGGGAGCTGTTTTTT
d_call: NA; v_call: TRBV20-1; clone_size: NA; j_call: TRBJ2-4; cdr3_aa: CSARGGSGLAKNIQYF; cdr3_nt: TGCAGTGCTAGAGGGGGAAGTGGTCTAGCCAAAAACATTCAGTACTTC
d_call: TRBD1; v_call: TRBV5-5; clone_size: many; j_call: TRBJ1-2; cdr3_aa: CASSLGRDRVAGYTF; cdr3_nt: TGTGCCAGCAGCCTGGGCAGGGACAGGGTCGCTGGCTACACCTTC
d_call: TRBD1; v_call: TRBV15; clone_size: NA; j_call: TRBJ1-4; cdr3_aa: CATSREGSRGDEKLFF; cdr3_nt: TGTGCCACCAGCAGAGAAGGGAGCAGGGGGGATGAAAAACTGTTTTTT
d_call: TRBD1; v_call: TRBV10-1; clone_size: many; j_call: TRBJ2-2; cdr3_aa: CASSESRDRVAGGELFF; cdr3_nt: TGCGCCAGCAGTGAGTCGAGGGACAGGGTGGCCGGCGGGGAGCTGTTTTTT
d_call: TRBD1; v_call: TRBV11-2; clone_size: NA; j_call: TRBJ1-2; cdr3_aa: CASSLHNREGVSAGGDYGYTF; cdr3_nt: TGTGCCAGCAGCTTACACAACCGGGAGGGTGTGTCGGCAGGGGGCGACTATGGCTACACCTTC
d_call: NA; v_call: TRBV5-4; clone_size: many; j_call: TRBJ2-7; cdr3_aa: CASSPGRRGPYEQYF; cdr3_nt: TGTGCCAGCAGCCCCGGGAGGCGGGGGCCCTACGAGCAGTACTTC
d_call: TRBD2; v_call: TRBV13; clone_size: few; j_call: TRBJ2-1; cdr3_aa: CASSALGQGGRAIPNEQFF; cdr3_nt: TGTGCCAGCAGCGCACTGGGCCAGGGAGGGCGTGCAATACCCAATGAGCAGTTCTTC
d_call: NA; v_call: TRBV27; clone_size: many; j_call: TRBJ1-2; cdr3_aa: CASSVRGYYGYTF; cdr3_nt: TGTGCCAGCAGTGTACGGGGGTACTATGGCTACACCTTC
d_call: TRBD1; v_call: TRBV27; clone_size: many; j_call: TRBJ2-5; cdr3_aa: CASSFNRGKYF; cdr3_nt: TGTGCCAGCAGTTTCAACAGGGGGAAGTACTTC
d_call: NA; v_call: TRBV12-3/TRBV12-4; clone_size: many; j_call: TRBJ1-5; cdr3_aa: CASSLHRENQPQHF; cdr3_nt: TGTGCCAGCAGTTTACACAGGGAGAATCAGCCCCAGCATTTT
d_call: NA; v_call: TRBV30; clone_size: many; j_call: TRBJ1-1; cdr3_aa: CAWSWGVSAEAFF; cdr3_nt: TGTGCCTGGAGTTGGGGGGTGTCGGCTGAAGCTTTCTTT
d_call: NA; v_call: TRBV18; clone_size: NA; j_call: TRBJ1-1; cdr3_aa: CASSPRDSDTEAFF; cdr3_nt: TGTGCCAGCTCACCAAGGGACTCGGACACTGAAGCTTTCTTT
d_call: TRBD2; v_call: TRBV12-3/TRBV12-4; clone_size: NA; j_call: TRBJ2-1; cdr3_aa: CAIQRGEYNEQFF; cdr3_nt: TGTGCCATCCAGCGGGGGGAATACAATGAGCAGTTCTTC
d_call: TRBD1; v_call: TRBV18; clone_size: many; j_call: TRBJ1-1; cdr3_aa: CASSPLAGGLGTEAFF; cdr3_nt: TGTGCCAGCTCACCACTGGCAGGGGGCTTGGGTACTGAAGCTTTCTTT
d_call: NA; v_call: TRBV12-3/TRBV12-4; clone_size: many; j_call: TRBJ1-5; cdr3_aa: CASSLRQYNQPQHF; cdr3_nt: TGTGCCAGCAGTCTAAGACAGTACAATCAGCCCCAGCATTTT